A selection of T cell receptor beta chains follows, all from one sample in a study of T cell clonotyping in hematopoietic cell transplantation. Profiled with immunoSEQ multiplex PCR; TCRdb holds only in-frame clones, not every one. This table has more than 55,000 clones, 85% to 95% appearing once. The sample taken for sequencing was peripheral blood mononuclear cells. The receptors come from a man aged 45 to 65 in good health. Some clones in this sample may be carry-over from other donors' samples. CDR3s include the opening cysteine and the closing phenylalanine or tryptophan. Clone size is shown for a subset of rows, as once, few, many or a class of expanded clone.

clone size,V gene,CDR3 protein
.,TRBV2,CASSEAARGNEKLFF
.,TRBV5-5,CASSYYVNTEAFF
once,TRBV27,CASSLSWGHPEEQFF
.,TRBV28,CASSPEALTYNQPQHF
.,TRBV6-1,CASSGTGTGAYGYTF
.,TRBV7-2,CASSHLPNYGYTF
.,TRBV28,CASTSSPGQGIYEQYF
.,TRBV2,CASRPRGVVGELFF
.,TRBV6-5,CASSGNRGAFF
once,TRBV7-9,CASSLALGTLFSYNEQFF